The 16 T cell receptor beta chains below come from one sample, sequenced in a study of T cells in Graves' hyperthyroidism and ophthalmopathy. RNA transcripts yielded amplified TCR beta CDR3 regions. The HTBI primer set served for first-round RT-PCR of the TCR CDR3. TCRdb re-called the multiplex PCR reads with MiXCR, one entry per CDR3 protein. The table shows hundreds of thousands of distinct CDR3 sequences, with 14% occurring only once. Specimen: blood. The receptor set was obtained from a woman under 30 with Graves' hyperthyroidism.

This clonotype was observed a few times. This may be a read error, as it is one base from a much larger clone. The missing conserved phenylalanine or tryptophan at the end of this CDR3 makes a read error likely. The rearrangement joins TRBV28 to TRBJ2-1, with TRBD2 matching 8 bases. Germline assignment: CDR1 MDHEN and CDR2 SYDVKM. The CDR3 sequence is 16 residues long. V was clipped by 2 bases and J by 1 base; unmatched bases: 4. In DNA form, the CDR3 reads TGTGCCAGCAGTTTACCCGGGACTAGTTCCTACAATGAGCAGTTCTCC. As protein: CASSLPGTSSYNEQFS.

This clonotype has at least ten counts. The chain recombines TRBV7-9 with TRBJ2-7, with D hard to call. This CDR3 spans 12 amino acids. The V end lost 5 bases, the J end lost 5 bases, and 10 bases lay between the germline ends. Per germline, CDR1 SEHNR and CDR2 FQNEAQ (reference sequence). The CDR3, as DNA: TGTGCCAGCAGCCCCCGCAAACACGAGCAGTACTTC. This translates into CASSPRKHEQYF. Full variable domain (outside the CDR3, taken from reference TRBV7-9 and TRBJ2-7): DTGVSQNPRHKITKRGQNVTFRCDPISEHNRLYWYRQTLGQGPEFLTYFQNEAQLEKSRLLSDRFSAERPKGSFSTLEIQRTEQGDSAMYLCASSPRKHEQYFGPGTRLTVT.

The V and J genes are TRBV24-1 and TRBJ2-7; D is perhaps TRBD1 or TRBD2 (5 bases each). This CDR3 is built from 14 residues. CDR1 is KGHDR, CDR2 SFDVKD, per germline. V was pared by 3 bases and J by 0 bases, with 8 bases between. CDR3 protein: CATSDAGTSYEQYF. The CDR3 DNA reads as TGTGCCACCAGTGATGCAGGGACCTCCTACGAGCAGTACTTC.

The chain employs TRBV19 and TRBJ2-1, with D perhaps TRBD2 (5 bases). Trimming took off 9 bases at V and 0 bases at J, with 15 bases between the two ends. The CDR3 is 15 amino acids. Looked up from germline, CDR1 is LNHDA and CDR2 is SQIVND (reference sequence). As DNA, the CDR3 is TGTGCCAGCAAGGCTCGGGGAAGCTCCTACAATGAGCAGTTCTTC. Protein: CASKARGSSYNEQFF.

This clonotype was counted a few times. V is TRBV7-9 and J is TRBJ2-2; D gene uncertain. The J call is in doubt because the DNA end fits TRBJ1-1 better. CDR3 length: 12 residues. Germline CDR1 is SEHNR and CDR2 is FQNEAQ (reference sequence). The CDR3 bases are TGTGCCAGCAGCCTCAACACCGGCGGAGCTTTCTTT. As protein: CASSLNTGGAFF.

The sample holds a few counts of this clonotype. V usage is TRBV15 and J usage is TRBJ1-5, with D maybe TRBD1 (5 bases). CDR3 length equals 15 residues. V was cut by 0 bases and J by 7 bases, with 13 bases left in between. Germline V CDR1 and CDR2: LNHNV, YYDKDF (reference sequence). The CDR3 region is CATSRDIQRDQPQHF. CDR3 sequence (DNA): TGTGCCACCAGCAGAGATATCCAGAGGGACCAGCCCCAGCATTTT.

This clonotype was counted between two and nine times. This CDR3 is CASSHGQPFNTEAFF. Written as DNA, the CDR3 is TGTGCCAGCAGCCATGGACAGCCATTCAACACTGAAGCTTTCTTT. The gene calls are TRBV3-1 and TRBJ1-1, with D maybe TRBD1 (6 bases). The CDR3 length is 15 residues. Per germline, CDR1 LGHDT and CDR2 YNNKEL (reference sequence). Trimming removed 3 bases from V and 2 bases from J, with 13 bases in between. The full variable domain, completed using reference TRBV3-1 and TRBJ1-1, is DTAVSQTPKYLVTQMGNDKSIKCEQNLGHDTMYWYKQDSKKFLKIMFSYNNKELIINETVPNRFSPKSPDKAHLNLHINSLELGDSAVYFCASSHGQPFNTEAFFGQGTRLTVV.

This clonotype was picked up many times. The chain is built from TRBV20-1 and TRBJ2-7; TRBD1 matches 11 bases. The CDR3 runs 15 residues. V dropped 6 bases and J dropped 9; count of bases not matched to a gene: 16. Germline V CDR1 and CDR2: DFQATT, SNEGSKA (reference sequence). The CDR3 sequence is CSALPPGQGVTGQYF. CDR3 DNA: TGCAGTGCCTTGCCTCCGGGACAGGGGGTTACGGGGCAGTACTTC.

This clonotype was found many times. The chain recombines TRBV12-3 or TRBV12-4 with TRBJ2-7; 11 bases match TRBD2. Trimming removed 5 bases from V and 3 bases from J; junction bases left unmatched: 15. This CDR3 is built from 18 residues. CDR3 amino acids: CASSLISRLAGGRYEQYF. CDR3 in DNA: TGTGCCAGCAGTCTAATAAGTCGGCTAGCGGGAGGACGCTACGAGCAGTACTTC.

The gene calls are TRBV6-5 and TRBJ2-4; D ambiguous. Trimming stripped 0 bases from V and 0 bases from J, with 9 bases between. The CDR3 covers 16 residues. CDR1 is MNHEY and CDR2 is SVGAGI in the germline V gene. CDR3 residues: CASSYSNRLAKNIQYF. In nucleotides, the CDR3 is TGTGCCAGCAGTTACTCTAATCGGCTAGCCAAAAACATTCAGTACTTC.

At least ten counts were recorded for this clonotype. The V call is TRBV4-3, the J call TRBJ2-7; unclear D gene. The length of the CDR3 is 15 residues. V was clipped by 0 bases and J by 5 bases, with 14 bases between them. CDR1 and CDR2 (germline): LGHNA, YSLEER. This CDR3 reads CASSQDWVRANEQYF. DNA of the CDR3: TGCGCCAGCAGCCAAGATTGGGTACGAGCTAACGAGCAGTACTTC.

The chain uses TRBV2 and TRBJ2-7; perhaps TRBD2 as D (6 bases). The V end was cut by 4 bases, the J end by 6 bases, with 19 bases between. Germline lookup yields CDR1 SNHLY and CDR2 FYNNEI. The length of the CDR3 is 15 residues. As DNA, the CDR3 is TGTGCCAGCAGTGGGACGGGACGGGGGAATGTCGAGCAGTACTTC. As protein: CASSGTGRGNVEQYF.

V usage is TRBV12-3 or TRBV12-4 and J usage is TRBJ2-3, with D hard to call. This CDR3 contains 18 residues. V was shortened by 5 bases and J by 0 bases, with 21 bases between the two germline ends. This CDR3 reads CASSPRGYQTISTDTQYF. Here the CDR3 DNA reads TGTGCCAGCAGTCCCCGAGGTTATCAGACAATTAGCACAGATACGCAGTATTTT.

Only a few counts were recorded for this clonotype. A read error may explain this, as a much larger clone is one base away. The V call is TRBV28, the J call TRBJ2-7, with 8 nucleotides matching TRBD2. Germline-derived CDR1 and CDR2 are MDHEN and SYDVKM. The CDR3 covers 15 residues. The CDR3 here is CASSPPGLGSYGQYF. CDR3 sequence (DNA): TGTGCCAGCAGTCCGCCGGGACTAGGCTCCTACGGGCAGTACTTC.

V usage is TRBV6-1 and J usage is TRBJ2-1; 9 bases match TRBD2. The CDR3 runs 19 residues. The germline gives CDR1 MNHNS, CDR2 SASEGT. Trimming took 4 bases from V and 0 from J; bases not matched to a gene: 13. This chain's CDR3 is CASSAAAFLSGSSYNEQFF. For the CDR3, the DNA is TGTGCCAGCAGTGCCGCCGCTTTTCTTAGCGGGAGCTCCTACAATGAGCAGTTCTTC.

In this sample, this clonotype turned up a few times. This chain uses TRBV7-2 with TRBJ2-5; perhaps TRBD2 as D (6 bases). Trimming stripped 3 bases from V and 5 bases from J, with 16 bases between. The germline V gene has CDR1 SGHTA and CDR2 FQGNSA. The CDR3 has 15 residues. The CDR3 DNA follows: TGTGCCAGCAGCTTCGGCAGCGGGCCTGGGGAGACCCAGTACTTC. This translates into CASSFGSGPGETQYF.